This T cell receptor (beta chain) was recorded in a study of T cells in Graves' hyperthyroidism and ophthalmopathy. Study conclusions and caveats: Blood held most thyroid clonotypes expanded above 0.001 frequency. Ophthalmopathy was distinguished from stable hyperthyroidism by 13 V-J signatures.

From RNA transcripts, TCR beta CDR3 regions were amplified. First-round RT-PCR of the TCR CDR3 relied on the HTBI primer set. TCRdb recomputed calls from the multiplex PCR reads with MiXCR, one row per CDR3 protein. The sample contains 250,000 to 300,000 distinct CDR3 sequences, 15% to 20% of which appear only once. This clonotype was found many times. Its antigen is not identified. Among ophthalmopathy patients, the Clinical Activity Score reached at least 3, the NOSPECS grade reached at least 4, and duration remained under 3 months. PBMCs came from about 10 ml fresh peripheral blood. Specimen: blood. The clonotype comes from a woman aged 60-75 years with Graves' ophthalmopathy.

Written as DNA, the CDR3 is TGTGCCAGCAGCCGGATGGGGACTAGCGGGGGCAACATTCAGTACTTC. This translates into CASSRMGTSGGNIQYF. This chain connects TRBV7-2 to TRBJ2-4, with 14 bases that match TRBD2. This CDR3 has 16 amino acids. The germline V gene encodes CDR1 SGHTA and CDR2 FQGNSA. V was pared by 5 bases and J by 7 bases, with 7 bases of the junction left unmatched.